These T cell receptor beta chains were read from a single sample in a study of blood T cell repertoires in COVID-19. Profiled with immunoSEQ multiplex PCR; TCRdb holds only in-frame clones, not every one. The sample has 40,000 to 50,000 clones, roughly 90% seen once. Sequencing was carried out using peripheral blood. Receptors originate from a man in his fifties or sixties with active COVID-19. CDR3s include the opening cysteine and the closing phenylalanine or tryptophan. A D gene is named only where the DNA matches it firmly. Clone size, where shown, is once, few, many, or a class for clones that have expanded.

D gene | J gene | V gene | clone size | CDR3 DNA | CDR3 protein
NA | TRBJ2-1 | TRBV5-4 | NA | TGTGCCAGCAGCTTAAGCGTATCGAACAATGAGCAGTTCTTC | CASSLSVSNNEQFF
NA | TRBJ2-4 | TRBV28 | NA | TGTGCCAGTTCCGGCAGGGTCATTCAGTACTTC | CASSGRVIQYF
NA | TRBJ2-1 | TRBV3-1/TRBV3-2 | NA | TGTGCCAGCAGCCAAGATGGGTCAGGGAGGAACAATGAGCAGTTCTTC | CASSQDGSGRNNEQFF
NA | TRBJ1-2 | TRBV28 | once | TGTGCCAGCAGTTTGGGGGGGGCGCGTTCCTATGGCTACACCTTC | CASSLGGARSYGYTF
TRBD2 | TRBJ2-5 | TRBV10-3 | NA | TGTGCCATCAGTGACGGGGGGAAAGAGACCCAGTACTTC | CAISDGGKETQYF
NA | TRBJ1-2 | TRBV24-1 | NA | TGTGCCACCTGGGCACCTAACTATGGCTACACCTTC | CATWAPNYGYTF
NA | TRBJ2-2 | TRBV7-2 | NA | TGTGCCAGCAGCTTAGATACAGGAGGGACCGGGGAGCTGTTTTTT | CASSLDTGGTGELFF
NA | TRBJ2-3 | TRBV28 | once | TGTGCCAGCAGTCAGGGGGGAGATACGCAGTATTTT | CASSQGGDTQYF
TRBD1 | TRBJ2-5 | TRBV7-9 | NA | TGTGCCAGCAGCTTAGCGGGTGGGGACAGCGGATTCAAAGAGACCCAGTACTTC | CASSLAGGDSGFKETQYF
NA | TRBJ1-4 | TRBV15 | NA | TGTGCCACCAGCGGGGGGAGAGGGAACAGGGAAAAACTGTTTTTT | CATSGGRGNREKLFF
NA | TRBJ2-1 | TRBV11-3 | NA | TGTGCCAGCAGCTTTGGCCCCCCCTTTTTGAATGAGCAGTTCTTC | CASSFGPPFLNEQFF
NA | TRBJ2-2 | TRBV6-4 | few | TGTGCCAGCAGTGACTCTGGGGGGGGCTCCGGGGAGCTGTTTTTT | CASSDSGGGSGELFF
TRBD1 | TRBJ2-7 | TRBV28 | NA | TGTGCCAGCAGTTCAGAGGACAGGGTAGCCTACGAGCAGTACTTC | CASSSEDRVAYEQYF
TRBD1 | TRBJ2-3 | TRBV7-6 | NA | TGTGCCAGCAGCTCGTCCCCGGGACAGAATCCCCCCCACCAAACAGATACGCAGTATTTT | CASSSSPGQNPPHQTDTQYF
TRBD1 | TRBJ1-2 | TRBV20-1 | NA | TGCAGTGCTAGTGAGACAGGGGCCGGGTATGGCTACACCTTC | CSASETGAGYGYTF
NA | TRBJ1-5 | TRBV2 | NA | TGTGCCAGCAGCGCAGAGGGACTCAATCAGCCCCAGCATTTT | CASSAEGLNQPQHF
NA | TRBJ2-3 | TRBV11-3 | NA | TGTGCCAGCAGCCCCTCCGACGACAGGGATACGCAGTATTTT | CASSPSDDRDTQYF
NA | TRBJ2-5 | TRBV7-2 | NA | TGTGCCAGCAGCCGTCCCGGCGGGATAGAGACCCAGTACTTC | CASSRPGGIETQYF
NA | TRBJ1-2 | TRBV6-1 | NA | TGTGCCAGCAGTGAGGCCCATGGCTACACCTTC | CASSEAHGYTF
NA | TRBJ2-7 | TRBV10-3 | NA | TGTGCCGCCGCACAGGACCTAAGCTCCTACGAGCAGTACTTC | CAAAQDLSSYEQYF
NA | TRBJ2-1 | TRBV24-1 | NA | TGTGCCACCAGTGACCCCGGTAAGACCTACAATGAGCAGTTCTTC | CATSDPGKTYNEQFF
NA | TRBJ2-7 | TRBV28 | NA | TGTGCCAGCAGGAACCAACCGGGAGCCTCCTACGAGCAGTACTTC | CASRNQPGASYEQYF
NA | TRBJ2-3 | TRBV7-9 | NA | TGTGCCAGCAGCCCGCGGAGGCTAGCGTACACAGATACGCAGTATTTT | CASSPRRLAYTDTQYF
NA | TRBJ1-6 | TRBV27 | NA | TGTGCCAGCAGTTTGGGAGGGGCCCTTCTCGCCTCACCCCTCCACTTT | CASSLGGALLASPLHF
NA | TRBJ1-6 | TRBV5-6 | once | TGTGCCAGCACCACTGGAGGGGGGGTCTCTTCACCCCTCCACTTT | CASTTGGGVSSPLHF
NA | TRBJ1-5 | TRBV6-6 | NA | TGTGCCAGCAGTCACTCCGGTTTGGGGCGCAGGCAGCCCCAGCATTTT | CASSHSGLGRRQPQHF
TRBD1 | TRBJ1-5 | TRBV19 | once | TGTGCCAGTAGTCTACAGGGGGCTGGCAATCAGCCCCAGCATTTT | CASSLQGAGNQPQHF
TRBD2 | TRBJ2-3 | TRBV9 | NA | TGTGCCAGCAGCGCAACGGGAGGGTGGGATACGCAGTATTTT | CASSATGGWDTQYF
TRBD2 | TRBJ2-3 | TRBV7-8 | NA | TGTGCCAGCAGCTTCCCGGGACTAGTGTTTGGTACGGATACGCAGTATTTT | CASSFPGLVFGTDTQYF
NA | TRBJ2-7 | TRBV13 | NA | TGTGCCAGCAGCTTAGTACAGGGATACGAGCAGTACTTC | CASSLVQGYEQYF
TRBD1 | TRBJ1-3 | TRBV15 | NA | TGTGCCACCAGCAGAGATTTCATCGGACAGGGGCTAAACACCATATATTTT | CATSRDFIGQGLNTIYF
TRBD1 | TRBJ1-1 | TRBV7-8 | NA | TGTGCCAGCAGTTTGACGACAGGGGGCAGCGCTGAAGCTTTCTTT | CASSLTTGGSAEAFF
NA | TRBJ2-5 | TRBV14 | NA | TGTGCCAGCAGCCAAGTAGCTTACCAAGAGACCCAGTACTTC | CASSQVAYQETQYF